A single sample is the source of the 27 T cell receptor beta chains below, sequenced in a study of CD8 T cells in ankylosing spondylitis. A single record per CDR3 protein comes from TCRdb applying MiXCR to the 5' RACE reads. Counted here are approximately 200,000 distinct CDR3 sequences, over 10% occurring once; the ten biggest clones make up about 15%. Sequencing was carried out using blood, either unsorted or a sorted T cell fraction (not recorded which). The receptor set was obtained from a male donor with ankylosing spondylitis or in good health (not recorded which).

The chain couples TRBV12-3 or TRBV12-4 to TRBJ2-7, with TRBD2 identical over 9 bases. CDR3 size: 17 residues. V gave up 4 bases and J gave up 7 bases; unmatched junction bases: 17. Written as DNA, the CDR3 is TGTGCCAGCAGTTCCCCGGAACTAGCGGGCCCCCGTGGGGAGCAGTACTTC. It encodes CASSSPELAGPRGEQYF.

CDR3 bases: TGCGCCAGCAGTTCCGTGGGGGGACAGCGGCGACCCTCTGGGGCCAACGTCCTGACTTTC. As protein: CASSSVGGQRRPSGANVLTF. The chain employs TRBV10-1 and TRBJ2-6; D is possibly TRBD1 (7 bases). The V end was cut by 5 bases, the J end by 0 bases, with 23 bases between. The germline V gene has CDR1 WNHNN and CDR2 SYGVQD (reference sequence). The CDR3 consists of 20 residues.

This clonotype was seen only a few times. The chain has TRBV7-9 and TRBJ2-7; 8 bases are shared with TRBD1. J was trimmed by 1 base and V by 5 bases; bases with no gene match: 13. The CDR3 length is 17 residues. Germline V gene lookup returns CDR1 SEHNR and CDR2 FQNEAQ (reference sequence). CDR3 in DNA: TGTGCCAGCAGCGATTTGCAAGGGCGACAGGGGTCCTACGAGCAGTACTTC. Translation: CASSDLQGRQGSYEQYF.

V is TRBV12-3 or TRBV12-4 and J is TRBJ2-1, with TRBD2 matching 8 bases. The CDR3 runs to 15 residues. The ends lost 8 bases at V and 0 bases at J; junction bases unmatched: 6. The CDR3, as DNA: TGTGCCAGCCTTCTCAGCGGGAGCTCCTACAATGAGCAGTTCTTC. Protein: CASLLSGSSYNEQFF.

V and J are TRBV9 and TRBJ2-1; D is unresolved. Deletions cut 2 bases from V and 0 bases from J, with 9 bases between. Germline CDR1 reads SGDLS; CDR2 reads YYNGEE. The CDR3 runs 15 residues. The CDR3 loop is CASSVDQSSYNEQFF. The CDR3 DNA sequence: TGTGCCAGCAGCGTCGACCAGAGCTCCTACAATGAGCAGTTCTTC.

Many counts were recorded for this clonotype. This rearrangement joins TRBV5-1 to TRBJ2-7; possible D gene TRBD2, 5 bases. Trimming took 8 bases from V and 0 from J, leaving 24 bases between them. This CDR3 comprises 17 residues. CDR1 is SGHRS and CDR2 is YFSETQ in the germline V gene. In DNA, the CDR3 is TGCGCCAGGAAACTTTTCCCTGGCAGGAGGAGCTCCTACGAGCAGTACTTC. This translates into CARKLFPGRRSSYEQYF.

There are many counts of this clonotype. This chain joins TRBV12-3 or TRBV12-4 and TRBJ2-3; 7 nucleotides match TRBD2. The CDR3 contains 16 residues. Losses at the gene ends were 6 bases for V and 3 bases for J; bases not matched to a gene: 12. The CDR3 DNA reads TGTGCCAGCAGGTCGTGGCGGGAGCAGGAGACAGATACGCAGTATTTT. It encodes CASRSWREQETDTQYF.

This clonotype has at least ten counts. CDR3 region: CAISEAGAYEQYF. The CDR3, as DNA: TGTGCCATCAGTGAAGCGGGAGCCTACGAGCAGTACTTC. The V and J genes are TRBV10-3 and TRBJ2-7; 8 bases align to TRBD2. From germline, CDR1 is ENHRY and CDR2 SYGVKD. The CDR3 is 13 amino acids. The J segment lost 2 bases and the V segment lost 3 bases, leaving 0 bases of the junction unmatched.

This clonotype was seen repeatedly, ten times or more. V gene TRBV7-2 combines with J gene TRBJ2-3, with D maybe TRBD2 (5 bases). CDR1 and CDR2 (germline): SGHTA, FQGNSA. The CDR3 sequence is 14 residues long. The germline V and J ends were trimmed by 8 bases and 0 bases, with 12 bases remaining between them. CDR3 region: CASAGGYSTDTQYF. The CDR3 DNA sequence: TGTGCCAGCGCGGGCGGTTATAGCACAGATACGCAGTATTTT. The complete variable domain, with remaining parts taken from reference TRBV7-2 and TRBJ2-3, reads GAGVSQSPSNKVTEKGKDVELRCDPISGHTALYWYRQSLGQGLEFLIYFQGNSAPDKSGLPSDRFSAERTGGSVSTLTIQRTQQEDSAVYLCASAGGYSTDTQYFGPGTRLTVL.

The rearrangement joins TRBV7-9 to TRBJ2-1; D call uncertain. Germline values: CDR1 SEHNR, CDR2 FQNEAQ (reference sequence). This CDR3 is built from 14 residues. The V end was cut by 4 bases, the J end by 8 bases, with 15 bases between. This CDR3 is CASSSVEIGDEQFF. CDR3 bases: TGTGCCAGCAGCTCGGTTGAAATTGGAGATGAGCAGTTCTTC.

This clonotype has a handful of counts. The V and J genes are TRBV15 and TRBJ2-3; possibly TRBD1 for D (6 bases). CDR1 is LNHNV and CDR2 is YYDKDF in the germline V gene (reference sequence). The CDR3 extends over 16 amino acids. The V and J ends lost 2 bases and 0 bases respectively, with 12 bases between them. CDR3 sequence reads: CATSRTGTHSTDTQYF. For the CDR3, the DNA is TGTGCCACCAGCAGAACCGGGACACATAGCACAGATACGCAGTATTTT. Together with reference TRBV15 and TRBJ2-3, the CDR3 gives the full variable domain: DAMVIQNPRYQVTQFGKPVTLSCSQTLNHNVMYWYQQKSSQAPKLLFHYYDKDFNNEADTPDNFQSRRPNTSFCFLDIRSPGLGDTAMYLCATSRTGTHSTDTQYFGPGTRLTVL.

Only a few counts were recorded for this clonotype. This rearrangement joins TRBV19 to TRBJ2-7; no reliable D call. CDR1 is LNHDA, CDR2 SQIVND, per germline (reference sequence). V dropped 3 bases and J dropped 6 bases, with 12 bases sitting between them. The CDR3 has 13 residues. DNA of the CDR3: TGTGCCAGTAGTATGGGCAGTCCGGGCGAGCAGTACTTC. Translating it yields CASSMGSPGEQYF.

This chain joins TRBV6-2 or TRBV6-3 and TRBJ2-1; a weak D match, TRBD2 (6 bases). Trimming took off 4 bases at V and 0 bases at J, with 13 bases between the two ends. The CDR3 loop spans 16 amino acids. From germline, CDR1 is MNHEY and CDR2 SVGEGT. The CDR3 region is CASSSSLARSYNEQFF. The CDR3 DNA reads TGTGCCAGCAGTTCCTCACTAGCCCGCTCCTACAATGAGCAGTTCTTC.

This chain uses TRBV12-5 with TRBJ2-7; the match to TRBD2 covers 9 bases. V lost 4 bases, J lost 1 base, and 2 bases stayed unmatched. CDR1 and CDR2 (germline): LGHNT, FRNRAP. The CDR3 runs to 14 residues. The CDR3, as DNA: TGTGCTAGTGGTTGGACTAGCGTATCCTACGAGCAGTACTTC. Amino acids: CASGWTSVSYEQYF. The full variable domain, rest sourced from reference TRBV12-5 and TRBJ2-7, is DARVTQTPRHKVTEMGQEVTMRCQPILGHNTVFWYRQTMMQGLELLAYFRNRAPLDDSGMPKDRFSAEMPDATLATLKIQPSEPRDSAVYFCASGWTSVSYEQYFGPGTRLTVT.

The sample holds a few counts of this clonotype. The chain is built from TRBV24-1 and TRBJ2-3; D is unclear. Trimming removed 2 bases from V and 4 bases from J, with 3 bases in between. The CDR3 sequence is 12 residues long. Germline CDR1 reads KGHDR; CDR2 reads SFDVKD. CDR3 region: CATSDSADTQYF. The CDR3 DNA sequence: TGTGCCACCAGTGATTCGGCAGATACGCAGTATTTT.

This clonotype was recorded at least ten times. The junction departs from germline at one end; a sequencing error may be responsible. V usage is TRBV5-1 and J usage is TRBJ2-1; no clear D. Germline V CDR1 and CDR2: SGHRS, YFSETQ. There are 12 residues in the CDR3. Here the CDR3 DNA reads TGTGCCAGCAGTTTATCCTACAATGAGCAGTTCTTC. Its protein is CASSLSYNEQFF.

The chain recombines TRBV4-1 with TRBJ2-7, with TRBD2 identical over 9 bases. Germline V CDR1 and CDR2: MGHRA, YSYEKL. CDR3 length equals 15 residues. V dropped 0 bases and J dropped 7; count of bases not matched to a gene: 7. The CDR3 nucleotides are TGCGCCAGCAGCCAAGATTTGGGGACTAGCAGGGAGCAGTACTTC. It is translated as CASSQDLGTSREQYF.

This clonotype was seen only a few times. Written as DNA, the CDR3 is TGTGCCAGCAGTTACGACACCGGGGAGCTGTTTTTT. Protein: CASSYDTGELFF. This chain joins TRBV6-5 and TRBJ2-2; D ambiguous. CDR1 and CDR2 (germline): MNHEY, SVGAGI. V was shortened by 2 bases and J by 3 bases, with 1 base between the two germline ends. The CDR3 extends over 12 amino acids.

This chain connects TRBV10-3 to TRBJ2-3, with D perhaps matching TRBD1 (6 bases). The CDR3 has 16 residues. Trimming removed 0 bases from V and 6 bases from J, with 16 bases in between. Germline CDR1 reads ENHRY; CDR2 reads SYGVKD. CDR3 protein: CAISESGADVGDTQYF. The CDR3 region has the DNA TGTGCCATCAGTGAGTCGGGGGCAGATGTGGGTGATACGCAGTATTTT.

This clonotype was counted a few times. The chain links TRBV14 to TRBJ2-7; D gene uncertain. CDR1 and CDR2 from the germline V gene are SGHDN and FVKESK. CDR3 length: 13 residues. V lost 4 bases and J lost 6, with 13 bases in between. CDR3 residues: CASSLDHEAEQYF. The DNA for the CDR3 is TGTGCCAGCAGCCTTGACCACGAGGCCGAGCAGTACTTC.

This rearrangement joins TRBV7-9 to TRBJ2-2; possible D gene TRBD1, 5 bases. From germline, CDR1 is SEHNR and CDR2 FQNEAQ (reference sequence). This CDR3 is 15 amino acids long. V lost 1 base and J 8 bases, leaving 14 bases between the germline ends. The CDR3, as DNA: TGTGCCAGCAGCTTAGAGACAGCCCCTAGGGGGGAGCTGTTTTTT. Its protein is CASSLETAPRGELFF.

V gene TRBV7-9 combines with J gene TRBJ1-1; D gene uncertain. The length of the CDR3 is 13 residues. From germline, CDR1 is SEHNR and CDR2 FQNEAQ (reference sequence). V lost 2 bases to trimming and J lost 4 bases, with 8 bases between them. The CDR3 here is CASSLKLLTEAFF. CDR3 sequence (DNA): TGTGCCAGCAGCTTAAAGTTGCTCACTGAAGCTTTCTTT.

The chain combines TRBV12-5 with TRBJ1-3; the D is unclear. Deletions cut 7 bases from V and 2 bases from J, with 21 bases between. The CDR3 consists of 17 residues. Germline CDR1 reads LGHNT; CDR2 reads FRNRAP. The CDR3, as DNA: TGTGCTAGTGACACCGCCCTCTTTGGGAAAGCTGGAAACACCATATATTTT. Translating it yields CASDTALFGKAGNTIYF.

V is TRBV5-1 and J is TRBJ1-2; 9 bases fit TRBD1. This CDR3 comprises 14 residues. The trim removed 4 bases at V and 6 bases at J, leaving 7 bases unmatched. The germline gives CDR1 SGHRS, CDR2 YFSETQ. DNA for the CDR3: TGCGCCAGCAGCGTCGGGACAGGGAAGGATGGCTACACCTTC. This codes for CASSVGTGKDGYTF.

V and J are TRBV5-1 and TRBJ2-1; a weak D match, TRBD2 (5 bases). This CDR3 has 14 residues. V was trimmed by 3 bases and J by 8 bases, leaving 15 bases between them. The germline gives CDR1 SGHRS, CDR2 YFSETQ. Here the CDR3 reads CASSSYEGYDEQFF. CDR3 DNA sequence: TGCGCCAGCAGCTCCTACGAGGGATACGATGAGCAGTTCTTC.

This clonotype has a single count. A much larger clone is a single base away; this may be a read error. The chain couples TRBV11-2 to TRBJ2-3, with a possible D match to TRBD2 (6 bases). The CDR3 sequence is 14 residues long. Germline-derived CDR1 and CDR2 are SGHAT and FQNNGV. CDR3 sequence (DNA): TGTGCCAGCAGCTTATCCGGGAGCATAGATACGCAGTATTTT. The encoded protein is CASSLSGSIDTQYF. The complete variable domain, with remaining parts taken from reference TRBV11-2 and TRBJ2-3, reads EAGVAQSPRYKIIEKRQSVAFWCNPISGHATLYWYQQILGQGPKLLIQFQNNGVVDDSQLPKDRFSAERLKGVDSTLKIQPAKLEDSAVYLCASSLSGSIDTQYFGPGTRLTVL.

The chain combines TRBV7-8 with TRBJ1-6; D is unclear. Germline CDR1 reads SGHVS; CDR2 reads FQNEAQ. V was cut by 5 bases and J by 7 bases, with 21 bases left in between. This CDR3 region has 17 residues. In DNA, the CDR3 is TGTGCCAGCAGCACCGAGGCGGCAGCGAGTAGCAATTCACCCCTCCACTTT. It specifies CASSTEAAASSNSPLHF. Together with reference TRBV7-8 and TRBJ1-6, the CDR3 gives the full variable domain: GAGVSQSPRYKVAKRGQDVALRCDPISGHVSLFWYQQALGQGPEFLTYFQNEAQLDKSGLPSDRFFAERPEGSVSTLKIQRTQQEDSAVYLCASSTEAAASSNSPLHFGNGTRLTVT.